This TCR beta chain is drawn from a study of blood T cell repertoires in COVID-19. On the study more broadly: Collection of acute and convalescent COVID-19 samples took place in the United States, Italy and Spain. T cells, B-cell-depleted T cells, or PBMCs provided the cDNA or gDNA that served as material.

Methods used by the authors: How many nucleated cells were present was estimated from reference gene primer amplification. Method: immunoSEQ multiplex PCR; TCRdb's copy keeps in-frame clones and lacks some. V, J and clone size are those of that table, while D and trimming were read from the DNA. The table has around 200,000 clones, more than 70% seen once. Germline V gene sequence: CDR1 SGDLS, CDR2 YYNGEE. This CDR3 has 16 amino acids. Trimming removed 1 base from V and 4 bases from J, with 17 bases in between. The sequence came from a man aged 18 to 29 with active or convalescent COVID-19. This chain connects TRBV9 to TRBJ1-1; D remains ambiguous. The material sequenced was peripheral blood. The CDR3 nucleotides are TGTGCCAGCAGCGTATTCTCCGGGGTGGGATCCACTGAAGCTTTCTTT. Encoded protein: CASSVFSGVGSTEAFF. The entire variable domain, with the rest obtained from reference TRBV9 and TRBJ1-1, is as follows: DSGVTQTPKHLITATGQRVTLRCSPRSGDLSVYWYQQSLDQGLQFLIQYYNGEERAKGNILERFSAQQFPDLHSELNLSSLELGDSALYFCASSVFSGVGSTEAFFGQGTRLTVV.